This is a list of T cell receptor beta chains from one sample in a study of technical replicates of blood from a few donors. Repertoires were generated with immunoSEQ multiplex PCR, while TCRdb's copy carries only in-frame clones and drops some. The sample holds about 12,000 clones, approximately 94% seen once. Specimen: PBMCs. Receptor source: a human donor in good health. CDR3s include the opening cysteine and the closing phenylalanine or tryptophan. A D gene is named only where the DNA matches it firmly. Clone size is given for some rows only: seen once, a few or many times, or a class if the clone is expanded.

NA,TRBV5-1,NA,TRBJ1-1,CASSTGQMNTEAFF,TGCGCCAGCAGCACCGGACAGATGAACACTGAAGCTTTCTTT
NA,TRBV28,NA,TRBJ1-5,CASSTGGGGDNQPQHF,TGTGCCAGCAGTACCGGAGGAGGGGGGGACAATCAGCCCCAGCATTTT
NA,TRBV2,NA,TRBJ2-3,CASSQGLRTDTQYF,TGTGCCAGCAGTCAGGGGCTGAGGACAGATACGCAGTATTTT
NA,TRBV19,NA,TRBJ2-2,CASTSANTGELFF,TGTGCCAGTACTAGCGCGAACACCGGGGAGCTGTTTTTT
TRBD2,TRBV6-4,NA,TRBJ2-7,CASSANSGRATYEQYF,TGTGCCAGCAGTGCGAATAGCGGGAGGGCCACGTACGAGCAGTACTTC
NA,TRBV7-6,NA,TRBJ2-5,CASSRLGGGRLQETQYF,TGTGCCAGCAGCCGACTTGGAGGTGGGAGACTCCAAGAGACCCAGTACTTC
NA,TRBV10-2,NA,TRBJ2-7,CATRTGGSYEQYF,TGCGCCACTCGGACAGGAGGGTCCTACGAGCAGTACTTC
NA,TRBV28,NA,TRBJ1-2,CASSLGAGYRRGYTF,TGTGCCAGCAGTTTGGGGGCAGGGTATCGGCGTGGCTACACCTTC
TRBD1,TRBV13,NA,TRBJ2-5,CASSVGTEETQYF,TGTGCCAGCAGCGTAGGGACAGAAGAGACCCAGTACTTC
TRBD1,TRBV18,NA,TRBJ2-1,CASSSVRPGTGAYNEQFF,TGTGCCAGCTCATCCGTTCGTCCCGGGACAGGGGCATACAATGAGCAGTTCTTC
NA,TRBV7-2,NA,TRBJ1-2,CASSLEGPVYGYTF,TGTGCCAGCAGCTTAGAGGGGCCCGTCTATGGCTACACCTTC
NA,TRBV10-3,NA,TRBJ2-7,CAISWSDNSYEQYF,TGTGCCATCAGTTGGTCGGACAACTCCTACGAGCAGTACTTC
NA,TRBV13,once,TRBJ1-4,CASSQGFNEKLFF,TGTGCCAGCAGCCAGGGGTTTAATGAAAAACTGTTTTTT
NA,TRBV21-1,NA,TRBJ2-7,CASSKVPAGSYEQYF,TGTGCCAGCAGCAAAGTTCCAGCGGGCTCCTACGAGCAGTACTTC
NA,TRBV28,NA,TRBJ1-4,CASSPSPQSTNEKLFF,TGTGCCAGCAGCCCCTCCCCACAGTCAACTAATGAAAAACTGTTTTTT
TRBD1,TRBV19,NA,TRBJ1-2,CASRSGQGDYGYTF,TGTGCCAGTAGATCGGGACAGGGGGATTATGGCTACACCTTC
TRBD1,TRBV7-9,NA,TRBJ1-3,CASSFGQGASGNTIYF,TGTGCCAGCAGCTTCGGACAGGGGGCCTCTGGAAACACCATATATTTT
NA,TRBV6-1,NA,TRBJ2-2,CASRAPSVGTGELFF,TGTGCCAGCAGGGCTCCTAGCGTTGGCACCGGGGAGCTGTTTTTT
TRBD2,TRBV27,NA,TRBJ2-1,CASQGGREFGEQFF,TGTGCCTCTCAGGGCGGGAGGGAGTTTGGGGAGCAGTTCTTC
NA,TRBV6-1,NA,TRBJ2-1,CASSLYGTDNNEQFF,TGTGCCAGCAGCCTTTACGGGACTGACAACAATGAGCAGTTCTTC
NA,TRBV27,NA,TRBJ2-5,CASSFMGQGGGITGTQYF,TGTGCCAGCAGTTTTATGGGGCAGGGGGGAGGTATTACTGGGACCCAGTACTTC
NA,TRBV5-6,NA,TRBJ1-2,CASSTGSHYGYTF,TGTGCCAGCAGCACAGGATCTCACTATGGCTACACCTTC
NA,TRBV6-5,NA,TRBJ1-2,CASSYSTGGPFYGYTF,TGTGCCAGCAGTTACTCCACGGGGGGACCCTTCTATGGCTACACCTTC
NA,TRBV6-5,NA,TRBJ2-7,CASSSPGYEQYF,TGTGCCAGCAGTTCGCCGGGCTACGAGCAGTACTTC
TRBD2,TRBV4-1,NA,TRBJ2-7,CASSPGLAIRYEQYF,TGCGCCAGCAGTCCGGGACTAGCGATCCGCTACGAGCAGTACTTC
TRBD2,TRBV30,once,TRBJ2-1,CAWKKAGFYNEQFF,TGTGCCTGGAAAAAAGCGGGATTTTACAATGAGCAGTTCTTC
NA,TRBV30,NA,TRBJ1-5,CAWSTAGGNQPQHF,TGTGCCTGGAGTACGGCAGGGGGCAATCAGCCCCAGCATTTT
NA,TRBV11-3,NA,TRBJ2-1,CASSLGIGAYNEQFF,TGTGCCAGCAGCTTAGGAATAGGGGCCTACAATGAGCAGTTCTTC
TRBD2,TRBV5-1,once,TRBJ2-7,CASSLELAGVYEQYF,TGCGCCAGCAGCTTGGAGTTAGCGGGAGTCTACGAGCAGTACTTC
TRBD2,TRBV5-6,once,TRBJ2-1,CASSLKGGSSYNEQFF,TGTGCCAGCAGCTTGAAAGGCGGGAGCTCCTACAATGAGCAGTTCTTC
NA,TRBV18,NA,TRBJ1-2,CASSPVGGHGYTF,TGTGCCAGCTCACCAGTGGGAGGGCATGGCTACACCTTC
TRBD1,TRBV29-1,NA,TRBJ2-7,CSVAQNRGSYEQYF,TGCAGCGTTGCCCAGAACAGGGGGTCCTACGAGCAGTACTTC
NA,TRBV5-1,NA,TRBJ1-5,CASRRDTSNQPQHF,TGCGCCAGCAGGAGGGACACCAGCAATCAGCCCCAGCATTTT
NA,TRBV5-5,NA,TRBJ2-1,CASSRDSRNEQFF,TGTGCCAGCAGCCGGGACTCGAGGAATGAGCAGTTCTTC
NA,TRBV10-3,NA,TRBJ1-5,CAIRNSSNQPQHF,TGTGCCATCAGGAACAGTAGCAATCAGCCCCAGCATTTT
NA,TRBV5-1,NA,TRBJ1-5,CASSLGTANQPQHF,TGCGCCAGCAGCTTGGGGACAGCCAATCAGCCCCAGCATTTT
TRBD2,TRBV7-9,NA,TRBJ2-3,CASSLLAGPTDTQYF,TGTGCCAGCAGCCTACTAGCGGGGCCCACAGATACGCAGTATTTT
NA,TRBV10-3,NA,TRBJ2-7,CAISESDEQYF,TGTGCCATCAGTGAGTCCGACGAGCAGTACTTC
TRBD2,TRBV6-5,NA,TRBJ2-7,CASSSTSGTYEQYF,TGTGCCAGCAGTTCGACTAGCGGAACCTACGAGCAGTACTTC
NA,TRBV6-5,NA,TRBJ1-4,CASRGAATNEKLFF,TGTGCCAGCAGAGGGGCGGCAACTAATGAAAAACTGTTTTTT
TRBD2,TRBV10-3,NA,TRBJ2-5,CAISESRLAGGPGQETQYF,TGTGCCATCAGTGAGTCCCGACTAGCGGGAGGGCCGGGACAAGAGACCCAGTACTTC
NA,TRBV28,NA,TRBJ2-3,CAAAGQGRTDTQYF,TGTGCCGCAGCTGGGCAGGGCCGCACAGATACGCAGTATTTT
NA,TRBV6-1,NA,TRBJ1-5,CASSEVGTGSRQPQHF,TGTGCCAGCAGTGAAGTTGGTACAGGATCTCGTCAGCCCCAGCATTTT
NA,TRBV20-1,NA,TRBJ2-7,CSASSHHEQYF,TGCAGTGCGTCGAGTCACCACGAGCAGTACTTC
NA,TRBV15,NA,TRBJ1-5,CATSRARSVRAGFYQPQHF,TGTGCCACCAGCAGAGCCCGATCTGTTCGGGCAGGGTTTTATCAGCCCCAGCATTTT
TRBD2,TRBV7-9,NA,TRBJ2-1,CASSCKLAGICNEQFF,TGTGCCAGCAGCTGCAAACTAGCGGGAATCTGCAATGAGCAGTTCTTC
TRBD1,TRBV28,NA,TRBJ1-2,CASSFPGTGGSEGYTF,TGTGCCAGCAGTTTCCCCGGGACAGGGGGCTCAGAAGGCTACACCTTC
NA,TRBV19,NA,TRBJ2-2,CASSRSGVRGTGELFF,TGTGCCAGTAGTCGATCCGGGGTTCGAGGCACCGGGGAGCTGTTTTTT
TRBD2,TRBV7-9,NA,TRBJ2-3,CASSLKREGGDTQYF,TGTGCCAGCAGCTTGAAGCGGGAGGGAGGAGATACGCAGTATTTT
NA,TRBV5-6,once,TRBJ1-2,CASSLNGLYGYTF,TGTGCCAGCAGCTTAAATGGGCTCTATGGCTACACCTTC
TRBD1,TRBV14,NA,TRBJ1-2,CASSQVAAGGRNWYGYTF,TGTGCCAGCAGCCAAGTCGCCGCAGGGGGCAGGAATTGGTATGGCTACACCTTC
TRBD2,TRBV5-1,NA,TRBJ2-2,CASSLVAGGNTGELFF,TGCGCCAGCAGCTTGGTAGCGGGAGGGAACACCGGGGAGCTGTTTTTT
NA,TRBV28,NA,TRBJ2-5,CASSLGGEETQYF,TGTGCCAGCAGTTTGGGGGGAGAGGAGACCCAGTACTTC
NA,TRBV2,NA,TRBJ1-5,CASSRDSQINQPQHF,TGTGCCAGCAGTCGGGACTCCCAGATCAATCAGCCCCAGCATTTT
NA,TRBV5-1,NA,TRBJ2-1,CASSLVWANSYNEQFF,TGCGCCAGCAGCTTGGTATGGGCAAACTCCTACAATGAGCAGTTCTTC